This T cell receptor (beta chain) derives from a study of blood T cell repertoires in COVID-19. V was clipped by 0 bases and J by 6 bases; unmatched bases: 1. Per germline, CDR1 SGHRS and CDR2 YFSETQ. CDR3 length equals 15 residues. The data were produced by immunoSEQ multiplex PCR, yet TCRdb's version contains in-frame clones alone and is incomplete. The sample shows approximately 53,000 clones, less than 90% of them seen only once. The chain employs TRBV5-1 and TRBJ2-1; 12 nucleotides match TRBD2. This clonotype was sampled from a human donor in a cohort sampled during active COVID-19. What was sequenced was peripheral blood. The chain's CDR3 is CASSLALAGGNEQFF. The DNA of the CDR3 is TGCGCCAGCAGCTTGGCACTAGCGGGGGGCAATGAGCAGTTCTTC. Looking up the rest from reference TRBV5-1 and TRBJ2-1 gives the full variable domain: KAGVTQTPRYLIKTRGQQVTLSCSPISGHRSVSWYQQTPGQGLQFLFEYFSETQRNKGNFPGRFSGRQFSNSRSEMNVSTLELGDSALYLCASSLALAGGNEQFFGPGTRLTVL.